This T cell receptor (beta chain) originates from a study of blood T cell repertoires in COVID-19. For the study at large: Specimens from acute and convalescent COVID-19 originated in the United States, Italy and Spain. PBMCs, B-cell-depleted T cells, or T cells provided the cDNA or gDNA that made up the material.

V lost 4 bases to trimming and J lost 2 bases; unmatched junction nucleotides: 5. This CDR3 has 15 amino acids. Germline assignment: CDR1 SGHRS and CDR2 YFSETQ. Data came from immunoSEQ multiplex PCR; TCRdb stores just in-frame clones and leaves some out. The repertoire holds more than 150,000 clones, roughly 80% seen once, with roughly an eighth in the top ten. The sample was peripheral blood. This chain uses TRBV5-1 with TRBJ1-2; 10 bases agree with TRBD1. This TCR came from a woman of 80 years or more with COVID-19, enrolled during active disease. The CDR3 here is CASSARQGANYGYTF. CDR3 nucleotide sequence: TGCGCCAGCAGCGCACGACAGGGGGCAAACTATGGCTACACCTTC.